The rows below give T cell receptor beta chains drawn from one sample of a study of spatial heterogeneity in lung cancer. TCRdb analysed the 5' RACE reads with MiXCR anew, one entry per CDR3 protein. The table shows approximately 93,000 distinct CDR3 sequences, with approximately 19% occurring only once. The specimen comprised PBMCs, sampled at follow-up. Receptor source: a male donor with early-stage non-small cell lung cancer. Each CDR3 is given with its conserved first and last residue. A D gene is named only where the DNA matches it firmly. Expanded clones are given a class, and other clones once, few, many or no size at all.

>TRBJ1-6|.|.|TRBV9
CASSVTGNSPLHF
TGTGCCAGCAGCGTAACGGGGAATTCACCCCTCCACTTT
>TRBJ2-2|.|many|TRBV7-6
CASSLTTTEYTGELFF
TGTGCCAGCAGCTTAACCACTACAGAATACACCGGGGAGCTGTTTTTT
>TRBJ2-1|TRBD2|.|TRBV7-2
CASSFSSGGANEQFF
TGTGCCAGCAGCTTCTCTAGCGGGGGGGCAAATGAGCAGTTCTTC
>TRBJ2-7|TRBD2|.|TRBV29-1
CSVEGLAGNEQYF
TGCAGCGTCGAAGGACTAGCGGGAAACGAGCAGTACTTC
>TRBJ2-5|.|.|TRBV2
CATRPGVFEETQYF
TGTGCCACCAGACCAGGGGTTTTTGAAGAGACCCAGTACTTC
>TRBJ2-3|TRBD2|.|TRBV4-1
CASSQALAGGHSDTQYF
TGCGCCAGCAGCCAAGCGCTAGCGGGAGGGCACTCAGATACGCAGTATTTT
>TRBJ2-3|TRBD1|few|TRBV10-3
CAISYDRGGTDTQYF
TGTGCCATCAGTTATGACAGGGGAGGCACAGATACGCAGTATTTT
>TRBJ2-5|.|.|TRBV5-6
CASSPLERETQYF
TGTGCCAGCAGCCCCCTGGAAAGAGAGACCCAGTACTTC
>TRBJ2-7|.|many|TRBV7-2
CASSLVSGRQTYEQYF
TGTGCCAGCAGCTTAGTCTCCGGGCGCCAGACCTACGAGCAGTACTTC
>TRBJ2-3|.|.|TRBV7-9
CASSPRGPDTQYF
TGTGCCAGCAGCCCTAGAGGCCCAGATACGCAGTATTTT
>TRBJ2-2|.|many|TRBV24-1
CATSDGWGPLGRELFF
TGTGCCACCAGTGATGGCTGGGGACCGCTCGGCAGGGAGCTGTTTTTT
>TRBJ2-3|TRBD1|.|TRBV5-1
CASSYNRGDTDTQYF
TGCGCCAGCAGCTATAACAGGGGGGACACAGATACGCAGTATTTT
>TRBJ1-1|.|few|TRBV27
CASSLLGENTEAFF
TGTGCCAGCAGTTTACTGGGGGAAAACACTGAAGCTTTCTTT
>TRBJ1-5|.|many|TRBV4-1
CASSQVAGQPQHF
TGCGCCAGCAGCCAAGTGGCCGGTCAGCCCCAGCATTTT
>TRBJ2-7|TRBD2|few|TRBV12-3/TRBV12-4
CASSLFSGRTSGSYEQYF
TGTGCCAGCAGTCTCTTTAGCGGGAGGACCTCCGGGTCCTACGAGCAGTACTTC
>TRBJ2-1|.|.|TRBV24-1
CATREGAYNEQFF
TGTGCCACCAGAGAGGGGGCCTACAATGAGCAGTTCTTC
>TRBJ2-2|.|many|TRBV6-6
CASSYDSTGELFF
TGTGCCAGCAGTTACGACAGCACCGGGGAGCTGTTTTTT
>TRBJ1-2|.|few|TRBV7-9
CASSVGAGDHYFGYTF
TGTGCCAGCAGCGTAGGAGCAGGGGACCATTACTTCGGCTACACCTTC
>TRBJ2-2|TRBD1|.|TRBV5-1
CASSFRTGNTGELFF
TGCGCCAGCAGCTTCCGGACAGGGAACACCGGGGAGCTGTTTTTT
>TRBJ1-2|.|.|TRBV28
CASNADLNYGYTF
TGTGCCAGCAACGCAGACTTAAACTATGGCTACACCTTC
>TRBJ2-3|TRBD1|.|TRBV3-1
CASSPRDRYTDTQYF
TGTGCCAGCAGCCCGAGGGACAGATACACAGATACGCAGTATTTT
>TRBJ1-1|.|.|TRBV6-5
CASSYAWATNTEAFF
TGTGCCAGCAGTTACGCATGGGCCACGAACACTGAAGCTTTCTTT
>TRBJ2-3|TRBD1|few|TRBV20-1
CSAQGAYADTQYF
TGCAGTGCTCAGGGGGCATACGCAGATACGCAGTATTTT
>TRBJ2-1|TRBD2|few|TRBV5-1
CASSLGLAGAGEQFF
TGCGCCAGCAGCTTGGGACTAGCGGGCGCCGGTGAGCAGTTCTTC
>TRBJ2-5|TRBD1|.|TRBV24-1
CATRDRGETQYF
TGTGCCACCAGGGACAGGGGGGAGACCCAGTACTTC
>TRBJ1-2|.|once|TRBV14
CASSQDYRGYTF
TGTGCCAGCAGCCAAGATTACCGGGGCTACACCTTC
>TRBJ2-6|.|many|TRBV20-1
CSARQGGGANVLTF
TGCAGTGCTAGACAGGGTGGCGGGGCCAACGTCCTGACTTTC
>TRBJ1-4|.|.|TRBV12-3/TRBV12-4
CASTHAGRKDEKLFF
TGTGCCAGCACCCACGCCGGGAGAAAGGACGAAAAACTGTTTTTT
>TRBJ2-5|TRBD2|.|TRBV7-8
CASSSQRGTQYF
TGTGCCAGCAGCTCCCAGCGGGGGACCCAGTACTTC
>TRBJ2-2|.|.|TRBV11-3
CASSGSFTGELFF
TGTGCCAGCAGCGGATCTTTTACCGGGGAGCTGTTTTTT
>TRBJ2-5|.|few|TRBV4-3
CASSQDWRDQETQYF
TGCGCCAGCAGCCAAGATTGGAGGGACCAAGAGACCCAGTACTTC
>TRBJ1-6|.|few|TRBV28
CASNGGPGTYNSPLHF
TGTGCCAGCAACGGGGGGCCAGGGACCTATAATTCACCCCTCCACTTT
>TRBJ1-4|.|many|TRBV5-6
CASSSSRDIYEKLFF
TGTGCCAGCAGCTCGTCCCGGGACATTTATGAAAAACTGTTTTTT
>TRBJ1-2|.|.|TRBV29-1
CSVDWTFYGYTF
TGCAGCGTTGACTGGACCTTCTATGGCTACACCTTC
>TRBJ2-7|TRBD2|.|TRBV6-5
CASSFQGPGLAGGPHEQYF
TGTGCCAGCAGTTTTCAGGGGCCGGGACTAGCGGGAGGGCCCCACGAGCAGTACTTC